Shown below are 3 T cell receptor beta chains from a single sample sequenced in a study of response to subunit inactivated influenza vaccine (dated by TCRdb to the late 2010s). Libraries came from RT-PCR. TCRdb records Illumina HiSeq 2500 as the sequencer. TCRdb took the public reads, trimmed them with fastp at Q25, ran MiXCR for clone calling and kept in-frame beta chains. Here each entry gathers all rows of one CDR3 protein and keeps the most common genes and DNA. This sample holds about 540,000 distinct CDR3 sequences; around a quarter were observed only once. The top ten clonotypes cover under 3.5% of the sample. In addition, the sample was reused for a study of T cells expressing NK-cell markers. Looking at the second paper: 5'RACE template switching, by which a universal primer site and unique molecular identifiers were added, was used to make TCR beta cDNA libraries.

This sample comprised CD4+ T cells sorted from PBMCs, obtained 11 to 12 days after vaccination. The receptors derive from a man aged 50 or older who received an inactivated influenza vaccine. Donor details come from another sample of the same person, matched by shared clones.

CDR3 amino acids: CASSLEASGDNEQFF. CDR3 bases: TGTGCCAGCAGCTTAGAGGCTAGCGGGGACAATGAGCAGTTCTTC. The chain recombines TRBV11-2 with TRBJ2-1; 9 nucleotides line up with TRBD2. Germline V gene data show CDR1 as SGHAT and CDR2 as FQNNGV. This CDR3 comprises 15 residues. V was clipped by 0 bases and J by 5 bases; unmatched bases: 2.

The table lists this clonotype with a few counts. The chain uses TRBV25-1 and TRBJ2-1, with TRBD2 as a possible D gene (6 bases). Trimming removed 3 bases at V and 15 bases at J, with 12 bases between. This CDR3 comprises 11 residues. Per germline, CDR1 MGHDK and CDR2 SYGVNS. CDR3 DNA: TGTGCCAGCAGTGATGTAGGCGGGGTGTTCTTC. It yields the protein CASSDVGGVFF.

The gene calls are TRBV7-8 and TRBJ2-1; the D gene is possibly TRBD2 (6 bases). Trimming removed 0 bases from V and 4 bases from J, with 19 bases in between. The CDR3 consists of 18 residues. Germline values: CDR1 SGHVS, CDR2 FQNEAQ. The CDR3 reads CASSLATGSGKGYNEQFF. Written as DNA, the CDR3 is TGTGCCAGCAGCTTAGCAACCGGGAGCGGAAAGGGATACAATGAGCAGTTCTTC.